A selection of T cell receptor beta chains follows, all from one sample in a study of blood T cell repertoires in COVID-19. TCRdb's table, derived via immunoSEQ multiplex PCR, lists solely in-frame clones and lacks some. The table shows around 200,000 clones, with 85% to 90% occurring only once. Input material: PBMCs or T cells enriched from blood (not recorded which). These receptors all stem from a man aged 35 to 55 who had recovered from COVID-19. Both conserved end residues are part of each CDR3. A D gene is named only where the DNA matches it firmly. Clone size is not always given. Where it is, it says once, few, many or a class for expanded clones.

cdr3_nt: TGTGCCAGCAACTCGGGAGTAGGTAATGAGCAGTTCTTC
cdr3_aa: CASNSGVGNEQFF
j_call: TRBJ2-1
d_call: -
v_call: TRBV2
cdr3_length: 13
clone_size: -

cdr3_nt: TGTGCCAGCAGCGACCGGGACAGCTCCTACGAGCAGTACTTC
cdr3_aa: CASSDRDSSYEQYF
j_call: TRBJ2-7
d_call: TRBD1
v_call: TRBV7-8
cdr3_length: 14
clone_size: -

cdr3_nt: TGTGCCAGCAGGGGCAGCTTGGCAGGGGGCTTTGGCTACACCTTC
cdr3_aa: CASRGSLAGGFGYTF
j_call: TRBJ1-2
d_call: TRBD1
v_call: TRBV6-5
cdr3_length: 15
clone_size: -

cdr3_nt: TGTGCCAGCAGCCAAGTGCTGGGGGCCTCTGGAAACACCATATATTTT
cdr3_aa: CASSQVLGASGNTIYF
j_call: TRBJ1-3
d_call: -
v_call: TRBV4-2
cdr3_length: 16
clone_size: -

cdr3_nt: TGTGCCAGCAGCCGTAGCGGGGGTGAAGCTTTCTTT
cdr3_aa: CASSRSGGEAFF
j_call: TRBJ1-1
d_call: -
v_call: TRBV7-3
cdr3_length: 12
clone_size: -

cdr3_nt: TGTGCCAGCAGTCCCCGGGACAAGTCCTACAATGAGCAGTTCTTC
cdr3_aa: CASSPRDKSYNEQFF
j_call: TRBJ2-1
d_call: -
v_call: TRBV6-5
cdr3_length: 15
clone_size: -

cdr3_nt: TGTGCCAGCAGCCGCTGGCTCGCGACAGAGGCTAATGAGCAGTTCTTC
cdr3_aa: CASSRWLATEANEQFF
j_call: TRBJ2-1
d_call: -
v_call: TRBV7-9
cdr3_length: 16
clone_size: -

cdr3_nt: TGTGCCAGCAGTTCCTGGACAGGGCAAGGATCACCCCTCCACTTT
cdr3_aa: CASSSWTGQGSPLHF
j_call: TRBJ1-6
d_call: TRBD1
v_call: TRBV28
cdr3_length: 15
clone_size: -

cdr3_nt: TGTGCCAGCAGGCGCGGGGGGGTCTCTAATGAAAAACTGTTTTTT
cdr3_aa: CASRRGGVSNEKLFF
j_call: TRBJ1-4
d_call: -
v_call: TRBV27
cdr3_length: 15
clone_size: -

cdr3_nt: TGCGCCAGCAGTGGGTCTAGCGGGAGGATCGGTGAGCAGTTCTTC
cdr3_aa: CASSGSSGRIGEQFF
j_call: TRBJ2-1
d_call: TRBD2
v_call: TRBV10-2
cdr3_length: 15
clone_size: -

cdr3_nt: TGTGCCAGCAGCCAAGATGTCCACCTAAGTGAAGCTTTCTTT
cdr3_aa: CASSQDVHLSEAFF
j_call: TRBJ1-1
d_call: -
v_call: TRBV14
cdr3_length: 14
clone_size: few

cdr3_nt: TGTGCCAGCAGCTTGATGGGACTAGCGGAGAGGGATACGCAGTATTTT
cdr3_aa: CASSLMGLAERDTQYF
j_call: TRBJ2-3
d_call: TRBD2
v_call: TRBV5-6
cdr3_length: 16
clone_size: -

cdr3_nt: TGTGCCATCAGCAGGGTCAGCTCCTACGAGCAGTACTTC
cdr3_aa: CAISRVSSYEQYF
j_call: TRBJ2-7
d_call: -
v_call: TRBV10-3
cdr3_length: 13
clone_size: once

cdr3_nt: TGTGCTAGTGGGGGCGGGACAGCCAATGGCTACACCTTC
cdr3_aa: CASGGGTANGYTF
j_call: TRBJ1-2
d_call: TRBD1
v_call: TRBV12-5
cdr3_length: 13
clone_size: -